This TCR beta chain was identified in a study of shared clonotypes between healthy human individuals. The wider study: Samples came from a couple of female and a few male donors aged 18 to 49.

Measured with immunoSEQ multiplex PCR; TCRdb has only the in-frame clones, and not every one. This repertoire shows approximately 1.5 million clones, 98% to 99% found once; its top ten account for around 0.38%. The CDR3 loop spans 12 amino acids. The germline CDR1 and CDR2 sequences are SGHDT and YYEEEE. Trimming removed 2 bases from V and 4 bases from J, with 7 bases in between. J is TRBJ2-7 and V is TRBV5-6, with no clear D. Source material: naive CD4+ T cells sorted from blood. Subset indicated: CD45RA+ positively selected. This TCR derives from a man aged 30 to 39 in good health. The CDR3 nucleotides are TGTGCCAGCAGCTTTAAGAAATACGAGCAGTACTTC. This codes for CASSFKKYEQYF.